The 32 T cell receptor beta chains presented below share a single source sample, sequenced in a study of blood T cell repertoires in COVID-19. Sequenced by immunoSEQ multiplex PCR; TCRdb stores in-frame clones only, minus some. Here the sample spans around 310,000 clones, more than 75% being singletons. The specimen was peripheral blood. The source is a woman between 50 and 59 years old with active or convalescent COVID-19.

The chain employs TRBV18 and TRBJ2-2; TRBD1 agrees at 10 bases. Germline V gene lookup returns CDR1 KGHSH and CDR2 LQKENI. With V trimmed by 8 bases and J by 0 bases, 6 bases remained unmatched. This CDR3 contains 16 residues. The DNA of the CDR3 is TGTGCCAGCCCGACCGGACAGGGGGCGAACACCGGGGAGCTGTTTTTT. Translation: CASPTGQGANTGELFF.

The CDR3 loop reads CASSRQQETQYF. The DNA for the CDR3 is TGTGCCAGTAGTAGACAGCAAGAGACCCAGTACTTC. The gene calls are TRBV19 and TRBJ2-5; TRBD1 might be the D (5 bases). The CDR3 is made up of 12 amino acids. Deletions cut 4 bases from V and 2 bases from J, with 5 bases between. Germline CDR1 and CDR2: LNHDA and SQIVND (reference sequence).

The rearrangement joins TRBV10-3 to TRBJ2-1; TRBD1 matches at 8 bases. Trimming removed 9 bases from V and 7 bases from J; junction bases left unmatched: 11. This CDR3 contains 14 residues. Germline CDR1 reads ENHRY; CDR2 reads SYGVKD. CDR3 sequence: CAMAPGQGFNEQFF. The CDR3 DNA reads TGTGCCATGGCCCCTGGACAGGGCTTTAATGAGCAGTTCTTC.

Only one count was recorded for this clone. The rearrangement links TRBV10-3 to TRBJ1-2; D is ambiguous. V was pared by 6 bases and J by 5 bases, with 10 bases between. Germline V CDR1 and CDR2: ENHRY, SYGVKD. This CDR3 has 12 amino acids. CDR3 loop: CAISLQSYGYTF. The CDR3 region has the DNA TGTGCCATCAGCTTACAGAGTTATGGCTACACCTTC.

The V call is TRBV9, the J call TRBJ1-4, with TRBD1 matching over 8 bases. With 3 bases clipped from V and 8 bases from J, the junction kept 6 bases outside the gene matches. This CDR3 has 14 amino acids. The germline gives CDR1 SGDLS, CDR2 YYNGEE. Written as DNA, the CDR3 is TGTGCCAGCAGCGATACAGGACAGGGCGAAAAACTGTTTTTT. Its translation: CASSDTGQGEKLFF.

V usage is TRBV30 and J usage is TRBJ2-1; D remains unclear. In germline, CDR1 is GTSNPN, CDR2 SVGIG (reference sequence). This CDR3 comprises 12 residues. V lost 4 bases to trimming and J lost 8 bases, with 12 bases between them. The CDR3 bases are TGTGCCTGGAAAGGCAGGCTGGATGAGCAGTTCTTC. Translated, it gives CAWKGRLDEQFF.

The rearrangement uses TRBV27 and TRBJ2-3; TRBD2 might be the D (7 bases). The ends were cut back, 2 bases at V and 3 bases at J, with 18 bases in the middle. Per germline, CDR1 MNHEY and CDR2 SMNVEV (reference sequence). The CDR3 extends over 17 amino acids. CDR3 sequence (DNA): TGTGCCAGCAGTTTAAAGGCACCGGGGGGCTGGACAGATACGCAGTATTTT. It codes for CASSLKAPGGWTDTQYF.

This clone was detected only once. The chain has TRBV27 and TRBJ2-2, with 7 bases matching TRBD1. J lost 4 bases, V lost 1 base, and 0 bases had no gene match. Germline CDR1 MNHEY, CDR2 SMNVEV (reference sequence). The CDR3 length is 14 residues. CDR3: CASSLYRGTGELFF. Here the CDR3 DNA reads TGTGCCAGCAGTTTATACAGGGGCACCGGGGAGCTGTTTTTT.

The chain has TRBV5-5 and TRBJ2-2; 7 bases line up with TRBD2. The junction had 4 bases not matched to a gene; V was cut back by 1 base and J by 1 base. Germline V gene sequence: CDR1 SGHKS, CDR2 YYEKEE (reference sequence). This CDR3 region has 16 residues. CDR3 amino acids: CASSLQLAMNTGELFF. The CDR3 DNA follows: TGTGCCAGCAGCTTGCAACTAGCGATGAACACCGGGGAGCTGTTTTTT.

V is TRBV10-2 and J is TRBJ2-7, with 8 bases lining up with TRBD1. There are 13 residues in the CDR3. V shed 6 bases and J 6 bases; nucleotides not matched to a gene: 7. CDR1 is WSHSY and CDR2 is SAAADI in the germline V gene. The CDR3 coding sequence is TGCGCCAGCAGCCGTCGGACAGGGCTCGAGCAGTACTTC. It codes for CASSRRTGLEQYF.

This sequence joins TRBV3-1 (or the pseudogene TRBV3-2) and TRBJ2-2; the match to TRBD2 covers 8 bases. V shed 6 bases and J 4 bases; nucleotides not matched to a gene: 13. The CDR3 extends over 17 amino acids. Looked up from germline, CDR1 is LGHDT and CDR2 is YNNKEL (reference sequence). CDR3 protein: CASRSRAGRGSTGELFF. CDR3 in DNA: TGTGCCAGCAGATCTCGGGCCGGGAGGGGGAGCACCGGGGAGCTGTTTTTT.

The J gene is TRBJ1-4, the V gene TRBV4-2; D unresolved. Germline CDR1 and CDR2: LGHNA and YNFKEQ. Trimming took off 4 bases at V and 5 bases at J, with 17 bases between the two ends. The CDR3 extends over 16 amino acids. CDR3 nucleotides: TGTGCCAGCAGCCCGGGCGACCGGGATCACAATGAAAAACTGTTTTTT. Protein: CASSPGDRDHNEKLFF.

The V call is TRBV4-2, the J call TRBJ1-2, with 7 bases lining up with TRBD1. CDR1 and CDR2 from the germline V gene are LGHNA and YNFKEQ. V was pared by 1 base and J by 8 bases, with 7 bases of the junction left unmatched. The CDR3 sequence is 14 residues long. The CDR3 spells CASSQVEGARGYTF. The CDR3 nucleotides are TGTGCCAGCAGCCAAGTCGAGGGGGCGCGCGGCTACACCTTC.

The chain combines TRBV19 with TRBJ1-5, with TRBD1 as a possible D gene (6 bases). V gave up 11 bases and J gave up 2 bases, with 19 bases separating them. CDR1 and CDR2 from the germline V gene are LNHDA and SQIVND (reference sequence). This CDR3 spans 15 amino acids. For the CDR3, the DNA is TGTGCCTCCACAGGGATTCTATCGGGCAATCAGCCCCAGCATTTT. Its protein is CASTGILSGNQPQHF.

The V gene is TRBV19, the J gene TRBJ1-1, with D unresolved. Per the germline V gene, CDR1 is LNHDA and CDR2 is SQIVND (reference sequence). V shed 4 bases and J shed 4 bases, with 13 bases lying between them. This CDR3 comprises 14 residues. For the CDR3, the DNA is TGTGCCAGTAGTACCCGTGCCGGGAGCACTGAAGCTTTCTTT. Translating it yields CASSTRAGSTEAFF.

V is TRBV6-5 and J is TRBJ2-7; no definite D call. CDR1 MNHEY and CDR2 SVGAGI come from the germline V gene. This CDR3 comprises 15 residues. V lost 4 bases and J lost 0, with 13 bases in between. The CDR3 here is CASSLGEALSYEQYF. Here the CDR3 DNA reads TGTGCCAGCAGTTTAGGCGAGGCTCTCTCCTACGAGCAGTACTTC.

This clone was detected only once. The rearrangement uses TRBV12-5 and TRBJ2-3; TRBD1 might be the D (6 bases). CDR3 length: 16 amino acids. Germline lookup yields CDR1 LGHNT and CDR2 FRNRAP. The germline V and J ends were trimmed by 3 bases and 0 bases, with 13 bases remaining between them. The CDR3 loop reads CASGFSRTVSTDTQYF. CDR3 DNA sequence: TGTGCTAGTGGTTTTAGTAGGACAGTAAGCACAGATACGCAGTATTTT.

The CDR3 here is CASSGQGRAGELFF. In DNA, the CDR3 is TGTGCCAGCAGTGGGCAGGGGAGGGCCGGGGAGCTGTTTTTT. The rearrangement joins TRBV2 to TRBJ2-2; perhaps TRBD2 as D (7 bases). V lost 4 bases and J 6 bases, leaving 12 bases between the germline ends. CDR3 length: 14 amino acids. Germline V gene data show CDR1 as SNHLY and CDR2 as FYNNEI.

The J gene is TRBJ2-6, the V gene TRBV11-2; 10 nucleotides match TRBD2. CDR1 is SGHAT and CDR2 is FQNNGV in the germline V gene. Germline trimming cut 2 bases from V and 0 bases from J; bases unmatched to any gene: 1. The CDR3 is 17 amino acids. CDR3 DNA sequence: TGTGCCAGCAGCTTAAGCGGGAGGGCCTCTGGGGCCAACGTCCTGACTTTC. Residues: CASSLSGRASGANVLTF.

V gene TRBV6-5 combines with J gene TRBJ1-5, with a weak D call TRBD1 (5 bases). Trimming cost V 0 bases and J 6 bases, with 12 bases left between them. The germline gives CDR1 MNHEY, CDR2 SVGAGI. This CDR3 has 15 amino acids. The DNA for the CDR3 is TGTGCCAGCAGTTACTCTGCGCGGGGGGGTCAGCCCCAGCATTTT. Translated, it gives CASSYSARGGQPQHF.

This clone was seen a handful of times. This rearrangement joins TRBV24-1 to TRBJ2-2; the D gene is possibly TRBD2 (6 bases). CDR3 size: 15 residues. From germline, CDR1 is KGHDR and CDR2 SFDVKD. V shed 2 bases and J shed 7 bases, with 13 bases lying between them. The CDR3 DNA reads as TGTGCCACCAGTGATTCCCTCAGGGAGGACGGGGAGCTGTTTTTT. Translated: CATSDSLREDGELFF.

The V and J genes are TRBV2 and TRBJ1-2; the D gene is possibly TRBD1 (5 bases). This CDR3 has 13 amino acids. Germline V gene sequence: CDR1 SNHLY, CDR2 FYNNEI. V was cut by 8 bases and J by 1 base, with 11 bases left in between. In DNA form, the CDR3 reads TGTGCCAGCCGGACGACAGTTAACTATGGCTACACCTTC. Translated: CASRTTVNYGYTF.

The rearrangement links TRBV6-2 or TRBV6-3 to TRBJ1-5; no reliable D call. In germline, CDR1 is MNHEY, CDR2 SVGEGT. The ends were cut back, 2 bases at V and 6 bases at J, with 8 bases in the middle. This CDR3 comprises 13 residues. The CDR3 region has the DNA TGTGCCAGCAGTTACAGAGGGAGTCAGCCCCAGCATTTT. Translating gives CASSYRGSQPQHF.

The chain joins TRBV6-5 to TRBJ2-5; D not certain. Germline loops: CDR1 MNHEY, CDR2 SVGAGI. This CDR3 comprises 14 residues. The V and J ends lost 1 base and 1 base respectively, with 7 bases between them. The CDR3 spells CASSYYSLQETQYF. The CDR3 DNA follows: TGTGCCAGCAGTTACTATTCCCTCCAAGAGACCCAGTACTTC.

The chain links TRBV7-3 to TRBJ1-1, with 8 bases fitting TRBD1. Germline loops: CDR1 SGHTA, CDR2 FQGTGA. CDR3 length: 15 residues. V shed 4 bases and J 2 bases; nucleotides not matched to a gene: 6. The CDR3 region is CASSSSAGGNTEAFF. In DNA form, the CDR3 reads TGTGCCAGCAGCTCATCCGCAGGGGGCAACACTGAAGCTTTCTTT.

The V gene is TRBV11-2, the J gene TRBJ2-7; 12 nucleotides agree with TRBD2. The J segment lost 7 bases and the V segment lost 2 bases, leaving 3 bases of the junction unmatched. This CDR3 contains 14 residues. The germline gives CDR1 SGHAT, CDR2 FQNNGV. Here the CDR3 reads CASSLQLAGGEQYF. The CDR3, as DNA: TGTGCCAGCAGCTTACAACTAGCGGGGGGTGAGCAGTACTTC.

On this clone itself: Mismatch with germline at one junction end may stem from a read error. The V and J genes are TRBV9 and TRBJ2-7; no reliable D call. The CDR3 has 13 residues. Germline V gene sequence: CDR1 SGDLS, CDR2 YYNGEE. The CDR3 sequence: CASSVGLDSLLFF. The CDR3 DNA is TGTGCCAGCAGCGTAGGGCTAGACTCTCTCCTGTTCTTC.

The chain combines TRBV5-1 with TRBJ1-5; a possible D gene is TRBD1 (5 bases). The germline gives CDR1 SGHRS, CDR2 YFSETQ. The CDR3 length is 13 residues. V lost 5 bases and J 2 bases, leaving 8 bases between the germline ends. The CDR3 nucleotides read TGCGCCAGCAGGGGGGAGGGCAATCAGCCCCAGCATTTT. Residues: CASRGEGNQPQHF.

This chain uses TRBV12-3 or TRBV12-4 with TRBJ1-1, with D maybe TRBD1 (5 bases). Trimming took 5 bases from V and 1 from J, leaving 8 bases between them. This CDR3 has 13 residues. CDR3 protein: CASSDGQNTEAFF. CDR3 sequence (DNA): TGTGCCAGCAGTGACGGACAGAACACTGAAGCTTTCTTT.

This clone was detected once. The rearrangement links TRBV6-2 or TRBV6-3 to TRBJ2-2; 9 bases are shared with TRBD2. This CDR3 contains 16 residues. V lost 2 bases, J lost 4 bases, and 5 bases stayed unmatched. Germline CDR1 MNHEY, CDR2 SVGEGT. The CDR3 is CASSYTAGGPTGELFF. The CDR3 nucleotides read TGTGCCAGCAGTTACACTGCGGGAGGGCCCACCGGGGAGCTGTTTTTT.

V gene TRBV4-3 combines with J gene TRBJ2-3; 10 bases fit TRBD1. From germline, CDR1 is LGHNA and CDR2 YSLEER. The CDR3 spans 17 residues. The junction had 9 bases not matched to a gene; V was cut back by 0 bases and J by 6 bases. The CDR3 DNA follows: TGCGCCAGCAGCCAAGATCTCGACAGGGGGCGTAAGGATACGCAGTATTTT. Encoded protein: CASSQDLDRGRKDTQYF.

The gene calls are TRBV18 and TRBJ2-1; D remains ambiguous. CDR3 length: 15 amino acids. The V gene lost 2 bases and the J gene lost 7 bases, with 15 bases spanning the gap. CDR1 is KGHSH, CDR2 LQKENI, per germline. The CDR3 DNA follows: TGTGCCAGCTCACCAAGAACCGATTCGCGGAATGAGCAGTTCTTC. It translates to CASSPRTDSRNEQFF.